This paragraph covers one T cell receptor beta chain sequence. Its antigen is currently unknown. The data derive from a study of cytomegalovirus exposure and HLA in healthy donors. Study-wide background: Around 80 million unique TCR sequences came from HLA-typed donors in an early release.

Study-wide results and limits: HLA alleles were associated with some 16,000 TCR beta sequences in a later analysis at 0.05 false discovery rate. Follow-up analysis later connected one missense variant in DCLRE1C with trimming of TCR beta V- and J-genes.

CDR1 and CDR2 (germline): MNHEY, SMNVEV (reference sequence). CDR3 length: 16 amino acids. The V and J ends lost 2 bases and 1 base respectively, with 12 bases between them. It was with 60 Vbeta and 13 Jbeta primers that the PCR ran. Sequencing used immunoSEQ multiplex PCR; TCRdb keeps in-frame clones, though not all of them. Of 150,000 to 200,000 clones listed, approximately 83% were seen once; the top ten hold 1.5% to 1.7%. This sequence originates from a woman aged 18 to 35 in good health and CMV-seronegative. Sequencing was carried out using PBMCs. This rearrangement joins TRBV27 to TRBJ2-1; the D gene is possibly TRBD1 (6 bases). CDR3 sequence reads: CASSLQGLGSYNEQFF. Written as DNA, the CDR3 is TGTGCCAGCAGTTTACAGGGGCTTGGGTCCTACAATGAGCAGTTCTTC.